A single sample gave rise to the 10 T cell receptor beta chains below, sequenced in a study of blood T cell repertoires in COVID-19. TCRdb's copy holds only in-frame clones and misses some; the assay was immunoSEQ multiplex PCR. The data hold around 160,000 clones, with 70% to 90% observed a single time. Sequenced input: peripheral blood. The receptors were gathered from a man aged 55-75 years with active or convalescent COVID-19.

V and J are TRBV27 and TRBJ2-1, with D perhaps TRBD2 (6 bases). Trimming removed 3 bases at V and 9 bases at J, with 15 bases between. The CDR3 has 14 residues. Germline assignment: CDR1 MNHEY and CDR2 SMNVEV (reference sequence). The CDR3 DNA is TGTGCCAGCAGTTTCTTCTCGGAGGGGAGTGAGCAGTTCTTC. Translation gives CASSFFSEGSEQFF.

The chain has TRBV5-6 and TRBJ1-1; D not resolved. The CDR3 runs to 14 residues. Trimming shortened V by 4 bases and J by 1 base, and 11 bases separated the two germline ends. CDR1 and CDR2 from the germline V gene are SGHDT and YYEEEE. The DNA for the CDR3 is TGTGCCAGCAGCCCGGGAAACCAGAACACTGAAGCTTTCTTT. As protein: CASSPGNQNTEAFF.

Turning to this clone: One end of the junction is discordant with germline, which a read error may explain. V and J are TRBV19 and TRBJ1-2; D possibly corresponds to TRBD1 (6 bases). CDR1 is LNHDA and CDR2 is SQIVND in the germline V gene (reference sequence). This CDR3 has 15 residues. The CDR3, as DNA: TGTGCCAGCAGTATGCGGGGGGCGGGGAACTATGGCTACACCTTC. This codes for CASSMRGAGNYGYTF.

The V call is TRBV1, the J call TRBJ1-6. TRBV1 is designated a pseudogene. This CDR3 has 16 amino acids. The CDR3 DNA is TGCACCAGCAGCCAAGGAGTACTAGGGTATAATTCACCCCTCCACTTT. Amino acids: CTSSQGVLGYNSPLHF.

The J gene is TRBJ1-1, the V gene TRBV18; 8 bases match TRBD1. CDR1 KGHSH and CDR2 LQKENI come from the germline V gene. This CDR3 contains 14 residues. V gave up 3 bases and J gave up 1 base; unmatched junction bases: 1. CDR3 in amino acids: CASSPDRANTEAFF. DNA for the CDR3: TGTGCCAGCTCACCGGACAGGGCGAACACTGAAGCTTTCTTT.

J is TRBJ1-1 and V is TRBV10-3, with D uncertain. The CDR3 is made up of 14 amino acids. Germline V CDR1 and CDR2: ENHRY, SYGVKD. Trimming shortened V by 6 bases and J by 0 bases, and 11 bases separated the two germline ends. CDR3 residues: CAIRRGTLNTEAFF. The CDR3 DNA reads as TGTGCCATCAGACGAGGAACCTTGAACACTGAAGCTTTCTTT.

CDR3 sequence reads: CASSDNEAKLFF. CDR3 DNA: TGTGCCAGCAGTGATAATGAGGCAAAACTGTTTTTT. The V and J genes are TRBV2 and TRBJ1-4, with D uncertain. CDR3 size: 12 residues. Germline lookup yields CDR1 SNHLY and CDR2 FYNNEI. The ends were cut back, 3 bases at V and 10 bases at J, with 9 bases in the middle.

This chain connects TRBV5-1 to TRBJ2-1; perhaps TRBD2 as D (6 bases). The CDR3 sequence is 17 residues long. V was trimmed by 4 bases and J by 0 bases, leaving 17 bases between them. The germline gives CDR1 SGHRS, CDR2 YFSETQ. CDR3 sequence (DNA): TGCGCCAGCAGCCCGGCTCGGGGGATCGGCTCCTACAATGAGCAGTTCTTC. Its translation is CASSPARGIGSYNEQFF.

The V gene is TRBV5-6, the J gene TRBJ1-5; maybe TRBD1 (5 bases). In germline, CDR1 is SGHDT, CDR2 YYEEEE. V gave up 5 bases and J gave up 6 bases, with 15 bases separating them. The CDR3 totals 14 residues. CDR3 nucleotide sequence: TGTGCCAGCAGTCTCGGCCCGGGGGGTCAGCCCCAGCATTTT. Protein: CASSLGPGGQPQHF.

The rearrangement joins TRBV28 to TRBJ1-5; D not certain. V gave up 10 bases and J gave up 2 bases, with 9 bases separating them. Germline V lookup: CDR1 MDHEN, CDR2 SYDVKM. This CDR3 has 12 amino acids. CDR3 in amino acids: CATGSGNQPQHF. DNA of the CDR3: TGTGCCACCGGGTCCGGCAATCAGCCCCAGCATTTT.